This T cell receptor (beta chain) was recovered during a study of identical twins. Points from the study as a whole: For zero-insertion analyses, partial confounding could come from invariant MAIT and iNKT cells. Memory repertoires lacked the insertion deficit that abundant cord blood beta clonotypes showed. Cross-sectional statistical analysis was relied on for the conclusions, without the same donors being followed. Weaker excess sharing between twins was seen in beta out-of-frame sequences.

With 7 bases clipped from V and 2 bases from J, the junction kept 2 bases outside the gene matches. CDR1 and CDR2 from the germline V gene are MNHNY and SVGAGI (reference sequence). The CDR3 extends over 13 amino acids. Using its own MiXCR run on the 5' RACE reads, TCRdb lists one record per CDR3 protein. The sample lists 120,000 to 150,000 distinct CDR3 sequences, under 4.5% seen once, with approximately 7.7% in the top ten. This clonotype came up many times. Its antigen is not known. J is TRBJ2-1 and V is TRBV6-6; TRBD1 matches at 7 bases. This receptor was identified in a man between 18 and 29 years old in good health. Sequenced input: memory T cells sorted from blood. CDR3 sequence (DNA): TGTGCCAGCATAGGGGGCACCTACAATGAGCAGTTCTTC. Its protein product is CASIGGTYNEQFF.